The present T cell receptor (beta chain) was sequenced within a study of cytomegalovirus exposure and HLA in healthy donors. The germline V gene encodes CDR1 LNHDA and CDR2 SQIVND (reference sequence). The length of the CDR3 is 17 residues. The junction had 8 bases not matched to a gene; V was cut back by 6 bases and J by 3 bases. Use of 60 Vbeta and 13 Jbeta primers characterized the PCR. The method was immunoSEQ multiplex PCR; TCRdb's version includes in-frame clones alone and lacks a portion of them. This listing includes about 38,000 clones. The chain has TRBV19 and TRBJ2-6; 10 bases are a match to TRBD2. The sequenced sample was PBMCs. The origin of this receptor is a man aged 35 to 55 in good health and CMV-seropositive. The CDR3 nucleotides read TGTGCCAGTAGCAGCCCTAGCGGGAGTGGTGGGGCCAACGTCCTGACTTTC. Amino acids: CASSSPSGSGGANVLTF.